Listed below are T cell receptor beta chains from one sample, sequenced in a study of human T cells and chemical hapten exposure. One entry per CDR3 protein results from TCRdb running MiXCR on the RACE reads. In the table there are 40,000 or so distinct CDR3 sequences, 3% to 4% of which are singletons. The source was whole blood, collected in connection with sensitization to the hapten diphenylcyclopropenone (DPC). These receptors came from a man over 45 with alopecia areata. Some clones in this sample may be carry-over from other donors' samples. Both conserved end residues are part of each CDR3. Fields, in order: J gene, V gene, CDR3 protein.

TRBJ1-5,TRBV29-1,CSVALGDGQPQHF
TRBJ1-1,TRBV12-3/TRBV12-4,CASSLIQDTEAFF
TRBJ2-5,TRBV7-7,CASADTGTGEGTQYF
TRBJ1-2,TRBV7-9,CASRFPVEGGHGYTF
TRBJ1-1,TRBV28,CASRGGQRNTEAFF
TRBJ1-2,TRBV29-1,CSVEGGFGGYTF
TRBJ2-3,TRBV6-6,CASSYSPGTGPTDTQYF
TRBJ1-2,TRBV20-1,CSAREGMGYGYTF
TRBJ1-5,TRBV20-1,CSAEGYVQPQHF
TRBJ2-1,TRBV4-1,CASRQTDEQFF
TRBJ2-5,TRBV25-1,CASSRRTGETQYF
TRBJ2-3,TRBV9,CASSVMTSPNTDTQYF
TRBJ2-5,TRBV9,CASSGDSGRGETQYF
TRBJ1-1,TRBV7-8,CASSSGLNTEAFF
TRBJ2-7,TRBV4-1,CASSPHSADRGKSEQYF
TRBJ1-2,TRBV28,CASEGQGLLYYGYTF
TRBJ2-7,TRBV7-2,CASSTQGRFHEQYF
TRBJ1-6,TRBV20-1,CSASRGSSYNSPLHF
TRBJ2-3,TRBV19,CASSSGTTDTQYF
TRBJ2-2,TRBV6-5,CASINRGNGELFF
TRBJ1-1,TRBV3-1,CASSQSMGQGTEAFF
TRBJ2-5,TRBV5-4,CASSLEGSTHRYF
TRBJ2-7,TRBV7-2,CASSFQGGVWVYEQYF
TRBJ1-1,TRBV5-1,CASSLVGERNTEAFF
TRBJ2-7,TRBV27,CASSLIQREPPYEQYF
TRBJ1-5,TRBV12-3/TRBV12-4,CASSGAGQPQHF
TRBJ1-2,TRBV24-1,CATSDDHYGYTF
TRBJ2-5,TRBV10-2,CANKRVQANRKETQYF
TRBJ2-6,TRBV3-1,CASSLNSGANVLTF
TRBJ2-7,TRBV19,CASSIEGTYEQYF
TRBJ2-1,TRBV6-6,CASSYGPGLQFF
TRBJ1-5,TRBV20-1,CSAALGGYQPQHF
TRBJ2-7,TRBV9,CASSVGPQSTYEQYF
TRBJ2-7,TRBV7-2,CACSLAREAYEQYF
TRBJ2-5,TRBV6-2/TRBV6-3,CASIKGGEETQYF
TRBJ2-7,TRBV29-1,CSALTSGNTYEQYF
TRBJ2-3,TRBV29-1,CSVEKGQSDTDTQYF
TRBJ2-1,TRBV15,CATSRDLWRDRYNEQFF
TRBJ2-7,TRBV12-3/TRBV12-4,CASSLGPQGINYEQYF
TRBJ1-5,TRBV4-3,CASSQEATGGQPQHF
TRBJ2-5,TRBV27,CASSLREGRTQYF
TRBJ2-5,TRBV10-3,CAISDSGQGSETQYF
TRBJ2-1,TRBV24-1,CATELPGPYNEQFF
TRBJ2-3,TRBV18,CASSPLRTGSTDTQYF